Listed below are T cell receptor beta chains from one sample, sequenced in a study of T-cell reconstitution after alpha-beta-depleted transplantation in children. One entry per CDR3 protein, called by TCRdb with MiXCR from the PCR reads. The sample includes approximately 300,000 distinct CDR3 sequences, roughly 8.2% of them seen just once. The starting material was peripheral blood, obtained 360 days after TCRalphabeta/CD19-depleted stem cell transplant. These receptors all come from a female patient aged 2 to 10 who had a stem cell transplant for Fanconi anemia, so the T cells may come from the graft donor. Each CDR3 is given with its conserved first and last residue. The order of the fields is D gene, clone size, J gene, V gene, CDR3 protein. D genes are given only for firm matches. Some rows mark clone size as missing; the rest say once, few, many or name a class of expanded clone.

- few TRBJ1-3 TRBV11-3 CASSLQGSSGNTIYF
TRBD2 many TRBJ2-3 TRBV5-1 CASRNSGETTDTQYF
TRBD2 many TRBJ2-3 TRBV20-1 CSARDIMPLLAGVLATDTQYF
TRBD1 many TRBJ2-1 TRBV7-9 CASSLGTGTTNEQFF
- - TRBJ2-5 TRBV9 CASSVTGQMGTQYF
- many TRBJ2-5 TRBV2 CASSEGPFQETQYF
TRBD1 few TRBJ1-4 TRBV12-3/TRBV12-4 CASSATGYNEKLFF
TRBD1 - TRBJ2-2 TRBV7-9 CASSSWDRNTGELFF
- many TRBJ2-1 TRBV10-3 CAISAPGAYNEQFF
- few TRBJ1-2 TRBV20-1 CSARSGKGYGYTF
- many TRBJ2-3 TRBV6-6 CASTTTVGSLGDTQYF
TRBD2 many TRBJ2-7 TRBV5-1 CASSLGLEDYEQYF
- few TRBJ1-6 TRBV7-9 CASSLITGFPSPLHF
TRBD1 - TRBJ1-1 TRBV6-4 CASSGSSGFVTGLSTEAFF